This T cell receptor (beta chain) derives from a study of shared clonotypes between healthy human individuals. CD45RO negativity and positive selection for CCR7 defined naive CD8 cells, a population that excluded terminally differentiated effector memory CD45RA+ cells. Produced via immunoSEQ multiplex PCR; TCRdb's table is partial and in-frame only. The data show about 820,000 clones, 80% to 95% seen once. This CDR3 contains 15 residues. J lost 2 bases, V lost 4 bases, and 8 bases had no gene match. Germline V gene sequence: CDR1 SGHAT, CDR2 FQNNGV. Sequencing used naive CD8+ T cells sorted from blood. The source of this sequence is a young man in good health. The chain couples TRBV11-2 to TRBJ2-7; 7 bases fit TRBD1. The CDR3 bases are TGTGCCAGCAGCTCGATTATAACAGGGGCCTACGAGCAGTACTTC. Residues: CASSSIITGAYEQYF.